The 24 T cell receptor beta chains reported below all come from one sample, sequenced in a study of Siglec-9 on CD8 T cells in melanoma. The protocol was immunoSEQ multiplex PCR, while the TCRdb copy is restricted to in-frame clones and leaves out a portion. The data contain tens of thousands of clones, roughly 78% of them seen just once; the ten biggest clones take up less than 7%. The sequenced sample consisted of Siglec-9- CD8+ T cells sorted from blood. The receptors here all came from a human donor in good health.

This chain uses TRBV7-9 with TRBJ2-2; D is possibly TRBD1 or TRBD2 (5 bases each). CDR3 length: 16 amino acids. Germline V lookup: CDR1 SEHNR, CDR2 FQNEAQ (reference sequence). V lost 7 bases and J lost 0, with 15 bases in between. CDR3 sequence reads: CASTRAGTANTGELFF. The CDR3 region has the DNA TGTGCCAGCACCCGGGCCGGGACGGCGAACACCGGGGAGCTGTTTTTT.

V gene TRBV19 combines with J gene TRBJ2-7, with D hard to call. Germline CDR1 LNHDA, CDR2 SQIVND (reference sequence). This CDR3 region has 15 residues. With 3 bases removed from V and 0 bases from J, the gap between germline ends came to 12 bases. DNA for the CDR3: TGTGCCAGTAGTATTAGTTCGGCTGCCTCCTACGAGCAGTACTTC. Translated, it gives CASSISSAASYEQYF.

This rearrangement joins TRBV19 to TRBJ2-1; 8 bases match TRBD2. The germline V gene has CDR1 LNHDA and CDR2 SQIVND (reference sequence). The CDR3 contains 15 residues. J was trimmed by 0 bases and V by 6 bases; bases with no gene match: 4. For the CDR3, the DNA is TGTGCCAGTAGCCCGGCGGGGGGCTCCTACAATGAGCAGTTCTTC. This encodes CASSPAGGSYNEQFF.

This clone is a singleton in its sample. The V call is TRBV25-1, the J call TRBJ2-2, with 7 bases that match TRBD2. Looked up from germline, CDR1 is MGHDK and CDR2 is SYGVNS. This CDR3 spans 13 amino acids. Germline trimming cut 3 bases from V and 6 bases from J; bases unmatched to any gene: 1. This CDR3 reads CASSEAGAGELFF. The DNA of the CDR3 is TGTGCCAGCAGTGAGGCGGGGGCCGGGGAGCTGTTTTTT.

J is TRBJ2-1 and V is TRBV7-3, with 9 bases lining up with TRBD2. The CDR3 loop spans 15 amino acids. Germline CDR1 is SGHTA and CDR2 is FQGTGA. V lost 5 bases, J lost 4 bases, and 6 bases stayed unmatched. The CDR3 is CASSPSGGTYNEQFF. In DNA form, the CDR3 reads TGTGCCAGCAGCCCAAGCGGGGGGACTTACAATGAGCAGTTCTTC.

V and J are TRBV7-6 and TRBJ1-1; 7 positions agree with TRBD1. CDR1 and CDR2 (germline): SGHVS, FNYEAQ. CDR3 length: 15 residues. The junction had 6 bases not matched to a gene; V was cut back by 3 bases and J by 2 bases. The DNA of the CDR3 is TGTGCCAGCAGCTTCGGAGGGGGCGGCAACACTGAAGCTTTCTTT. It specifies CASSFGGGGNTEAFF. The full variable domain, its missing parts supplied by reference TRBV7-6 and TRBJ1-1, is GAGVSQSPRYKVTKRGQDVALRCDPISGHVSLYWYRQALGQGPEFLTYFNYEAQQDKSGLPNDRFSAERPEGSISTLTIQRTEQRDSAMYRCASSFGGGGNTEAFFGQGTRLTVV.

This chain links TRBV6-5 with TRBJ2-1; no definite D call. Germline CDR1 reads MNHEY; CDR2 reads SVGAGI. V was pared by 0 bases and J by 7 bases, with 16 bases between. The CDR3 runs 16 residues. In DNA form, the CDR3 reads TGTGCCAGCAGTTACTCTTACGGTGAGATCGTTAATGAGCAGTTCTTC. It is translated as CASSYSYGEIVNEQFF.

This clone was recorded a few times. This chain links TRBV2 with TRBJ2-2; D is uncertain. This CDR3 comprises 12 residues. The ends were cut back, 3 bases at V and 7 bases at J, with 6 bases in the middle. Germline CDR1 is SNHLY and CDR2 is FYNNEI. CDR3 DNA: TGTGCCAGCAGTGACACGGGCGGGGAGCTGTTTTTT. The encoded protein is CASSDTGGELFF.

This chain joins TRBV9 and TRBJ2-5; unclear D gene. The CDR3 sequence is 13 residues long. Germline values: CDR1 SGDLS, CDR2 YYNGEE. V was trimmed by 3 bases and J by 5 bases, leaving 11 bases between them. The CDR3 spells CASSEWGDETQYF. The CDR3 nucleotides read TGTGCCAGCAGCGAGTGGGGTGACGAGACCCAGTACTTC. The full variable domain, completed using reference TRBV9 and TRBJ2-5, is DSGVTQTPKHLITATGQRVTLRCSPRSGDLSVYWYQQSLDQGLQFLIQYYNGEERAKGNILERFSAQQFPDLHSELNLSSLELGDSALYFCASSEWGDETQYFGPGTRLLVL.

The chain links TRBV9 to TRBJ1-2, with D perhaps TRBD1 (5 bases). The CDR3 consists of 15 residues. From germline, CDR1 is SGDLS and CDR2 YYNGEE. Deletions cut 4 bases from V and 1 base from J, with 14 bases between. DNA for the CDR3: TGTGCCAGCAGCCCCGACAGAGACAATAACTATGGCTACACCTTC. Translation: CASSPDRDNNYGYTF.

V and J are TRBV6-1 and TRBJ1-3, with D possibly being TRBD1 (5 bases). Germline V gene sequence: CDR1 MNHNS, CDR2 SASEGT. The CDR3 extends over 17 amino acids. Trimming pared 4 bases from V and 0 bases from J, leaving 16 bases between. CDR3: CASSGGKESYSGNTIYF. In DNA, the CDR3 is TGTGCCAGCAGTGGGGGGAAGGAGAGCTACTCTGGAAACACCATATATTTT.

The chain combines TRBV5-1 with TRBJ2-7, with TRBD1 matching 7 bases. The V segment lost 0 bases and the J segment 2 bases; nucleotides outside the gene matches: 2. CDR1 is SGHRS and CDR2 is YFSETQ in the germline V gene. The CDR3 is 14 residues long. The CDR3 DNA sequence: TGCGCCAGCAGCTTGGTTGGGACAGCCTACGAGCAGTACTTC. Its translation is CASSLVGTAYEQYF.

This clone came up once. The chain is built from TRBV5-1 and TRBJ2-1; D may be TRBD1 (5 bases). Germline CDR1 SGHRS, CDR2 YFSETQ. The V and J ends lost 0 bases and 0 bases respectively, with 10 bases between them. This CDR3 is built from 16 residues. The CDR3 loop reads CASSLEQVSSYNEQFF. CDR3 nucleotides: TGCGCCAGCAGCTTGGAACAGGTCAGCTCCTACAATGAGCAGTTCTTC.

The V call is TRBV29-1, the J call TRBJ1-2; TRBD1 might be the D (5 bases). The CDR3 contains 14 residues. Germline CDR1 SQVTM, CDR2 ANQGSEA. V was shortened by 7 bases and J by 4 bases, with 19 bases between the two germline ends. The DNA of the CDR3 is TGCAGCGCCTATGGGACGGAAGCCTTCTATGGCTACACCTTC. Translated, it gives CSAYGTEAFYGYTF.

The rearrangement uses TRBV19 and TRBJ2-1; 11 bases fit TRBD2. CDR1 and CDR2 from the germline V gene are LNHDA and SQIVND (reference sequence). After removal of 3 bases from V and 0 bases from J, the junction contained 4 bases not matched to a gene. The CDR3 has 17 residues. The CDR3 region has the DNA TGTGCCAGTAGTATGTCTAGCGGGGGGCCCTCCTACAATGAGCAGTTCTTC. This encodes CASSMSSGGPSYNEQFF.

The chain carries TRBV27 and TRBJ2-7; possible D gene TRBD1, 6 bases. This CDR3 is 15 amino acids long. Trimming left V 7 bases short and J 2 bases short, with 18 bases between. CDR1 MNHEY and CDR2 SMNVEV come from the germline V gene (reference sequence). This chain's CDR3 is CASTLTGTRPYEQYV. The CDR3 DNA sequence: TGTGCCAGCACCTTGACCGGGACAAGACCCTACGAGCAGTACGTC.

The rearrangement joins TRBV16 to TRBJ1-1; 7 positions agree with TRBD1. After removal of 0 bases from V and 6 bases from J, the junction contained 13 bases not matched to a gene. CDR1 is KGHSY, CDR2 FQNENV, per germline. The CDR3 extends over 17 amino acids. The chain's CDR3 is CASSQSKTGWISAEAFF. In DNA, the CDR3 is TGTGCCAGCAGCCAATCGAAGACAGGGTGGATTTCAGCTGAAGCTTTCTTT.

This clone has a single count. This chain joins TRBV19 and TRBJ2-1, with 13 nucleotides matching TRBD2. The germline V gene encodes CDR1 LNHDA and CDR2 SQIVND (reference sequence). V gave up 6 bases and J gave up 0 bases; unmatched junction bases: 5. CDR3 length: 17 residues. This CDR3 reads CASSRTSGGASYNEQFF. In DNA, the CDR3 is TGTGCCAGTAGCCGAACTAGCGGGGGGGCCTCCTACAATGAGCAGTTCTTC.

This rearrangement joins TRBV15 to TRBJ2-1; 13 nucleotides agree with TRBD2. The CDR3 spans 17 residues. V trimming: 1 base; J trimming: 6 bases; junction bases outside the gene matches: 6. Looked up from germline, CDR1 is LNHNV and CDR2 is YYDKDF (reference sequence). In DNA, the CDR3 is TGTGCCACCAGCAGAGCTGGACTAGCGGGGGTATCCAATGAGCAGTTCTTC. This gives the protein CATSRAGLAGVSNEQFF.

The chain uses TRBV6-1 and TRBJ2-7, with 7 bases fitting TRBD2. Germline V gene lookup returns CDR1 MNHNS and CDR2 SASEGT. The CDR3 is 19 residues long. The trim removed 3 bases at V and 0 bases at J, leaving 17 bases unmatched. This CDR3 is CASSEGVGGLAGLSYEQYV. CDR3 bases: TGTGCCAGCAGTGAGGGCGTTGGGGGGTTAGCGGGCCTCTCCTACGAGCAGTACGTC.

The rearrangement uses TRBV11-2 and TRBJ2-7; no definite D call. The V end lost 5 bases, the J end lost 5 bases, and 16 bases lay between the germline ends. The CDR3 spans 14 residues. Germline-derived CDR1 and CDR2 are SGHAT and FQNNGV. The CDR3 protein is CASSQLLRIHEQYF. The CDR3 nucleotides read TGTGCCAGCAGCCAACTCCTGAGAATCCACGAGCAGTACTTC.

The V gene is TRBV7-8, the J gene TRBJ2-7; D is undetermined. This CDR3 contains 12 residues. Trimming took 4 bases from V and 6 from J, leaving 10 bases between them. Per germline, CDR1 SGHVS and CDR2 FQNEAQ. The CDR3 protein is CASSSGLSEQYF. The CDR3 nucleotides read TGTGCCAGCAGCTCTGGCCTCTCCGAGCAGTACTTC.

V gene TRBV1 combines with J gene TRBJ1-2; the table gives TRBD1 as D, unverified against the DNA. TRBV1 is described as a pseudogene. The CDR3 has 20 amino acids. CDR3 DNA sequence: TGCACCAGCAGCCAAAACCTTAACCGGGACAGGGGGCGGGATAACTATGGCTACACCTTC. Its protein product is CTSSQNLNRDRGRDNYGYTF.

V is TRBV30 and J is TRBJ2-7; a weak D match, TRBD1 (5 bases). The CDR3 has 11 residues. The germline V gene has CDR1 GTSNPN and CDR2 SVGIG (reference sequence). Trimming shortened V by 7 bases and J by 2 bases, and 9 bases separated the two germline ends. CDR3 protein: CASLTAYEQYF. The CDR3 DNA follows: TGTGCCTCCTTGACAGCCTACGAGCAGTACTTC.